There are a few counts of the clone carrying this T cell receptor beta chain. Produced via immunoSEQ multiplex PCR; TCRdb's table is partial and in-frame only. The table lists roughly 120,000 clones, nearly 80% of them singletons. The source of the sample is a study of radiotherapy plus CTLA-4 blockade in lung cancer. There are 13 residues in the CDR3. The germline gives CDR1 SEHNR, CDR2 FQNEAQ (reference sequence). The V end lost 5 bases, the J end lost 5 bases, and 12 bases lay between the germline ends. The receptor's source is a human donor with non-small cell lung cancer who had a partial response to radiotherapy plus ipilimumab. The sample in question was peripheral blood, obtained from a patient treated with radiotherapy plus ipilimumab. V usage is TRBV7-9 and J usage is TRBJ1-1; D is perhaps TRBD1 (5 bases). The CDR3: CASSGREGTEAFF. DNA for the CDR3: TGTGCCAGCAGCGGCAGGGAAGGGACTGAAGCTTTCTTT.